The rows below give T cell receptor beta chains drawn from one sample of a study of patients and donors after allogeneic stem cell transplantation. TCRdb reanalysed the RT-PCR reads using MiXCR and keeps one entry per CDR3 protein. Here the sample spans 20,000 or so distinct CDR3 sequences, 4.5% to 5.5% being singletons. Sequenced: blood, either unsorted or a sorted T cell fraction (not recorded which). These TCRs come from a human donor who was either an allogeneic HSCT recipient or a stem cell or donor lymphocyte infusion donor (not recorded which). It is not recorded whose cells these are; they may come from a transplant donor. The CDR3 runs from the conserved cysteine through the conserved F or W. Each record gives: V gene, J gene, D gene, clone size, CDR3 protein, CDR3 DNA. D genes are given only for firm matches. For some rows the clone size is stated as once, few or many, or as a class when expanded; others skip it.

TRBV28	TRBJ2-7	TRBD2	many	CASSLPRLALTYEQYF	TGTGCCAGCAGTTTACCCAGACTAGCGCTTACCTACGAGCAGTACTTC
TRBV12-3/TRBV12-4	TRBJ1-1	-	medium-sized	CASSLSGTNTEAFF	TGTGCCAGCAGTTTATCCGGAACGAACACTGAAGCTTTCTTT
TRBV11-2	TRBJ1-5	-	many	CASSQGRGNQPQHF	TGTGCCAGCAGCCAGGGACGGGGCAATCAGCCCCAGCATTTT
TRBV3-1	TRBJ1-1	-	few	CASSQGTASSYTEAFF	TGTGCCAGCAGCCAAGGGACAGCCAGCTCATACACTGAAGCTTTCTTT
TRBV5-1	TRBJ2-3	TRBD2	many	CASSYDAGGSGGTQYF	TGCGCCAGCAGTTACGACGCGGGGGGTTCGGGCGGTACGCAGTATTTT
TRBV3-1	TRBJ2-7	-	many	CASSQIPWAYEQYF	TGTGCCAGCAGCCAAATCCCTTGGGCCTACGAGCAGTACTTC
TRBV5-4	TRBJ1-2	-	few	CASSLDGHYGYTF	TGTGCCAGCAGCTTGGACGGACACTATGGCTACACCTTC
TRBV4-2	TRBJ2-1	TRBD2	many	CASMRAGDFKQFF	TGTGCCAGCATGCGAGCGGGGGACTTCAAGCAGTTCTTC
TRBV6-1	TRBJ2-2	TRBD1	many	CASRLGQGGTGELFF	TGTGCCAGCAGACTCGGACAGGGAGGCACCGGGGAGCTGTTTTTT
TRBV11-2	TRBJ2-5	TRBD1	many	CASSLGASGTSGGETQYF	TGTGCCAGCAGCTTAGGGGCATCAGGGACGTCAGGGGGAGAGACCCAGTACTTC
TRBV7-2	TRBJ2-7	-	many	CASSFGVGHYEQYF	TGTGCCAGCAGCTTTGGAGTAGGGCATTACGAGCAGTACTTC
TRBV7-9	TRBJ2-5	-	-	CASTSRGPMGETQYF	TGTGCCAGCACCTCCCGTGGCCCGATGGGGGAGACCCAGTACTTC
TRBV10-3	TRBJ2-1	TRBD2	many	CAIRGLAGSYNEQFF	TGTGCCATCCGAGGACTAGCGGGTTCCTACAATGAGCAGTTCTTC
TRBV2	TRBJ2-7	TRBD1	-	CASRQGYEQYF	TGTGCCAGCCGACAGGGGTACGAGCAGTACTTC
TRBV7-9	TRBJ2-5	-	-	CASEPRRTLYQETQYF	TGTGCCAGCGAACCCCGTAGGACCCTGTACCAAGAGACCCAGTACTTC
TRBV7-9	TRBJ1-5	TRBD1	-	CASSLGTGGGQPQHF	TGTGCCAGCAGCCTCGGGACAGGGGGAGGTCAGCCCCAGCATTTT
TRBV7-2	TRBJ2-7	TRBD2	few	CASTPQGRGRTYEQYF	TGTGCCAGTACACCCCAGGGCCGCGGGAGAACCTACGAGCAGTACTTC
TRBV18	TRBJ2-1	TRBD2	many	CASSPYGTRIGNEQFF	TGTGCCAGCTCACCATACGGGACTAGAATAGGCAATGAGCAGTTCTTC
TRBV6-5	TRBJ1-1	-	many	CASSYSSDTEAFF	TGTGCCAGCAGTTACTCCAGCGACACTGAAGCTTTCTTT
TRBV5-1	TRBJ2-6	-	many	CASSLAGANVLTF	TGCGCCAGCAGCTTGGCTGGGGCCAACGTCCTGACTTTC
TRBV20-1	TRBJ1-2	-	medium-sized	CSASRGANGYTF	TGCAGTGCTAGTCGGGGGGCTAATGGCTACACCTTC
TRBV4-2	TRBJ2-3	-	many	CASSQDWGPYTQYF	TGTGCCAGCAGCCAAGATTGGGGCCCCTATACGCAGTATTTT
TRBV2	TRBJ1-2	-	many	CASSVTRDYGYTF	TGTGCCAGCAGTGTCACGCGCGACTATGGCTACACCTTC
TRBV5-4	TRBJ1-1	TRBD1	many	CASRNRGGDTEAFF	TGTGCCAGCAGAAACAGGGGAGGGGACACTGAAGCTTTCTTT
TRBV21-1	TRBJ2-3	-	few	CASSSLQGQEYF	TGTGCCAGCAGCTCCTTACAGGGTCAGGAGTATTTT